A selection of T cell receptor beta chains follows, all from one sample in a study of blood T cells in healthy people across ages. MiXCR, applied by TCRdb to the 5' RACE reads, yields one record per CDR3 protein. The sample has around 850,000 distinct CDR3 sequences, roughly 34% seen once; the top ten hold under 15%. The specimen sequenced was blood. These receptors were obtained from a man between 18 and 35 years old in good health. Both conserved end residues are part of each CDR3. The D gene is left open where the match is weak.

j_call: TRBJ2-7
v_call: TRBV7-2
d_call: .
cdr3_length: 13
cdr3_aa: CASSVSSAYEQYF

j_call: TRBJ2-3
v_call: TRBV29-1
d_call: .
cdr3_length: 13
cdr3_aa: CSVAPTRPDTQYF

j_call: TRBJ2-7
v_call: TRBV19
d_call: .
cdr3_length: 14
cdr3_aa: CASSRAGQSYEQYF

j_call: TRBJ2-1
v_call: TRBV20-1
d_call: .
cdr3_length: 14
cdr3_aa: CSALKGGPDNEQFF

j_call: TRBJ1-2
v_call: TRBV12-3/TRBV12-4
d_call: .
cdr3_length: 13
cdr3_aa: CASRKRQVQGYTF

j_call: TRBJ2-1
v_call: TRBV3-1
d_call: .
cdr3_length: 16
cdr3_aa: CASSHVLGGSYNEQFF

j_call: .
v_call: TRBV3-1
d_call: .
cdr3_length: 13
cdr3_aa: CASSQGFMETQYF

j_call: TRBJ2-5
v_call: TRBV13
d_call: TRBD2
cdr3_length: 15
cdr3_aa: CASSLGLAGVETQYF

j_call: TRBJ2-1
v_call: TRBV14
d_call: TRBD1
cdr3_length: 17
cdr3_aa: CASSQGGHSGTENEQFF

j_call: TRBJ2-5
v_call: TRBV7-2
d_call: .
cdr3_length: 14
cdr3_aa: CASSLVHTEETQYF

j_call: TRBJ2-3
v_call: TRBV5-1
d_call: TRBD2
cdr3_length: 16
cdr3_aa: CASSRELAGVPDTQYF

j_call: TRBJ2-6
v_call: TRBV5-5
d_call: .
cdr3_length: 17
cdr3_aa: CASSLYVDSSGANVLTF

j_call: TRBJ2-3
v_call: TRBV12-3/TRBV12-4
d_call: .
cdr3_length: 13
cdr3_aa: CASRSGGTDTQYF

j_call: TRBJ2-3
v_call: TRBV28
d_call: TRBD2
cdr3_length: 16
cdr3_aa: CASKTSGGPNTDTQYF

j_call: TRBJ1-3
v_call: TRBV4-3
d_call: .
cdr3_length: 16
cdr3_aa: CASSQEWTSSGNAIYF

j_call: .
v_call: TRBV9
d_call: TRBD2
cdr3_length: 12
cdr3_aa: CASSYGTNEQYF

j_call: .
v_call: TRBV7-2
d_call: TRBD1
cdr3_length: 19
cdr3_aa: CASSSDPGQGFLHAYEQYF

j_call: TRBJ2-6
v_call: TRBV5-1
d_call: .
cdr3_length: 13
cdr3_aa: CAITGSGANVLTF

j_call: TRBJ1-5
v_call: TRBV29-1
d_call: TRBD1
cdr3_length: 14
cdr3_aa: CSVETGTGSMTQHF

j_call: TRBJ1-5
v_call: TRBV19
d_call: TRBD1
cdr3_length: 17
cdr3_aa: CASSIRTGAYSNQPQHF

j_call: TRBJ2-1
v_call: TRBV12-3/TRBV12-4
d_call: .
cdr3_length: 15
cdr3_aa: CASSLAAGANNEQFF

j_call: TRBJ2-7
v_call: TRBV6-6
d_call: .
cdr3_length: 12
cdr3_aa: CASSFGFSEQYF

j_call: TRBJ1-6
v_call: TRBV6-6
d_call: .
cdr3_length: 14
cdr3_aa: CASSYSSGSSPLHF

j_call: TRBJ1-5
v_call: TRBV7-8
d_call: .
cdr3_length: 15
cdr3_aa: CASSLRSQTNQPQHF

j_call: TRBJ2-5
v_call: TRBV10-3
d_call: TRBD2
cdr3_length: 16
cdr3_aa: CAISKSTSGTQETQYF

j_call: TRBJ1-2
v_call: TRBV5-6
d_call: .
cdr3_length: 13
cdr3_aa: CASSFPMGDGYTF

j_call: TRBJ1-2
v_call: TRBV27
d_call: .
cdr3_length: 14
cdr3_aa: CASSTRDTAYGYTF

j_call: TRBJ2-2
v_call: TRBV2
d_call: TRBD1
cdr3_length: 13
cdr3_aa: CASVGQGAGELFF

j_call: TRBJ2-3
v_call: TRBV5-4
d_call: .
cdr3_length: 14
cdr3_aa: CASSSGIYTDTQYF